This TCR beta chain was documented in a study of blood T cell repertoires in COVID-19. The wider study: T cells, B-cell-depleted T cells, or PBMCs provided the cDNA or gDNA that served as material.

In the original workflow: Reference gene primer amplification gave estimated nucleated cell counts. Using immunoSEQ multiplex PCR, the repertoire was profiled, and TCRdb retains in-frame clones only, with some absent. The V and J calls and clone size were taken over from that table, and D and trimming were inferred from the DNA. Of 50,000 to 65,000 clones in the sample, 70% to 90% were seen once. The germline CDR1 and CDR2 sequences are MNHEY and SMNVEV (reference sequence). V lost 0 bases to trimming and J lost 7 bases, with 9 bases between them. There are 13 residues in the CDR3. This receptor was identified in a human donor in a cohort sampled during active COVID-19. The sequencing sample was made of peripheral blood. The rearrangement joins TRBV27 to TRBJ1-2; no clear D gene. The DNA for the CDR3 is TGTGCCAGCAGTTTATCGACCGACACTGGCTACACCTTC. This translates into CASSLSTDTGYTF.